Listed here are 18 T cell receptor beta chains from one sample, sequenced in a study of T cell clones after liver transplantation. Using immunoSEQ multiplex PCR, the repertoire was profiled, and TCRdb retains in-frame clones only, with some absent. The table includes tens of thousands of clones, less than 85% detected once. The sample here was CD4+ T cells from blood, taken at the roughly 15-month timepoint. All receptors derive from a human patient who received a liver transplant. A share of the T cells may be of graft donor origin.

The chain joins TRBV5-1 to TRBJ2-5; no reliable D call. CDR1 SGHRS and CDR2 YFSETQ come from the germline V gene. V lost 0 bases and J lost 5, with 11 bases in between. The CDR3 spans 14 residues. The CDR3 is CASSLAQLRETQYF. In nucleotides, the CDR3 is TGCGCCAGCAGCTTGGCCCAACTGCGGGAGACCCAGTACTTC.

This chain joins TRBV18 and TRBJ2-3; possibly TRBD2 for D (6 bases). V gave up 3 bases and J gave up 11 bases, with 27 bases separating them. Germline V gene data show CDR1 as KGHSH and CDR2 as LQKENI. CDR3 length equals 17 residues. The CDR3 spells CASSPPLRPDGRTGQYF. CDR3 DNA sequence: TGTGCCAGCTCACCCCCTCTGCGCCCAGACGGGAGAACCGGGCAGTATTTT. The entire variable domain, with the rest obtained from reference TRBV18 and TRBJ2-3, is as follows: NAGVMQNPRHLVRRRGQEARLRCSPMKGHSHVYWYRQLPEEGLKFMVYLQKENIIDESGMPKERFSAEFPKEGPSILRIQQVVRGDSAAYFCASSPPLRPDGRTGQYFGPGTRLTVL.

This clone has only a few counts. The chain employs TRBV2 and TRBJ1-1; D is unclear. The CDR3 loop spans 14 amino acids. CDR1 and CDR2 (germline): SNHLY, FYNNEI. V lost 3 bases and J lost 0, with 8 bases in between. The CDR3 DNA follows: TGTGCCAGCAGTGACGGTTTCCTGAACACTGAAGCTTTCTTT. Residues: CASSDGFLNTEAFF.

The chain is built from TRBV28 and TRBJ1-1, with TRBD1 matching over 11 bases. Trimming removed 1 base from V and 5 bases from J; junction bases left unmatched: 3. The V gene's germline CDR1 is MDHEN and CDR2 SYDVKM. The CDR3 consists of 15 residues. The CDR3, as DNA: TGTGCCAGCAGTTTATTGGGGACAGGGGGAACTGAAGCTTTCTTT. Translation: CASSLLGTGGTEAFF.

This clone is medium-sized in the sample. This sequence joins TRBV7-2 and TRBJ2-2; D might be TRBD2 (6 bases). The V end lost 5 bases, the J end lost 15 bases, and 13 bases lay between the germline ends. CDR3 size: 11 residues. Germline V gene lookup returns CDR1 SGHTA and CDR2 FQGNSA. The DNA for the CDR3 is TGTGCCAGCAGCCGCCTCGAGCGGGTGTTTTTT. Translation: CASSRLERVFF.

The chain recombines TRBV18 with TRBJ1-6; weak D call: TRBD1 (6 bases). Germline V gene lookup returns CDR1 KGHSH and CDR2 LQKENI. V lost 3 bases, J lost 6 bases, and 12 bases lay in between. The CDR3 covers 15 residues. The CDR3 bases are TGTGCCAGCTCACCGCGACAGGAGGGTAATTCACCCCTCCACTTT. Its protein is CASSPRQEGNSPLHF.

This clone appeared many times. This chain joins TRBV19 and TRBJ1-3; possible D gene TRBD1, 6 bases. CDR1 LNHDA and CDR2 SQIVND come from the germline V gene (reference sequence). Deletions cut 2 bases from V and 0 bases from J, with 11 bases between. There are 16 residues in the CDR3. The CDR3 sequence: CASSISDSYSGNTIYF. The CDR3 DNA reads TGTGCCAGTAGTATATCGGACAGTTACTCTGGAAACACCATATATTTT.

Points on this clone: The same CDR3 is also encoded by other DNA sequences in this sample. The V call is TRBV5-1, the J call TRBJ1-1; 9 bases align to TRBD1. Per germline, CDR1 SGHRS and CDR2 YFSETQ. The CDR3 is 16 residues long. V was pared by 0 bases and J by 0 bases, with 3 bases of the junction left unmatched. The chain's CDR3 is CASSLAGTGLNTEAFF. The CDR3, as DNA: TGCGCCAGCAGCTTGGCAGGGACAGGGTTGAACACTGAAGCTTTCTTT.

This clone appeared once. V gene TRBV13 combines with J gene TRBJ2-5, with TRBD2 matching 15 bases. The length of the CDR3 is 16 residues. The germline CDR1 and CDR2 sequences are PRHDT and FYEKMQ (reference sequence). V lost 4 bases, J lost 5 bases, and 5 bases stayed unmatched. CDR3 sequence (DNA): TGTGCCAGCAGCTACGGACTAGCGGGGGGGGTGGAGACCCAGTACTTC. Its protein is CASSYGLAGGVETQYF.

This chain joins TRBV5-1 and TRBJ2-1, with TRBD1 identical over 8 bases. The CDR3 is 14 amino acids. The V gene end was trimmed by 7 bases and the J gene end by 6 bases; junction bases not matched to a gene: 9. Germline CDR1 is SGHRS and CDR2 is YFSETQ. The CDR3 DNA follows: TGCGCCAGCGTCGGACAGGGAGGAGGCAATGAGCAGTTCTTC. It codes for CASVGQGGGNEQFF. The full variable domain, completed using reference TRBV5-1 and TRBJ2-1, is KAGVTQTPRYLIKTRGQQVTLSCSPISGHRSVSWYQQTPGQGLQFLFEYFSETQRNKGNFPGRFSGRQFSNSRSEMNVSTLELGDSALYLCASVGQGGGNEQFFGPGTRLTVL.

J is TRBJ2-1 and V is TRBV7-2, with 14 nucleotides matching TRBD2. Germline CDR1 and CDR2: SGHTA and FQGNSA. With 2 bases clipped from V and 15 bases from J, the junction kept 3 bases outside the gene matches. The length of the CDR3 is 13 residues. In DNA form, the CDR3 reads TGTGCCAGCAGCTTACCGACTAGCGGGAGGGGGTTCTTC. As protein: CASSLPTSGRGFF.

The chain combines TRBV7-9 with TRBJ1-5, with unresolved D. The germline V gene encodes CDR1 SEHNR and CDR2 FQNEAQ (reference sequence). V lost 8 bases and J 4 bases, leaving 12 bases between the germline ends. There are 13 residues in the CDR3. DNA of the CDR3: TGTGCCAGCGGACTGGGGAGGAATCAGCCCCAGCATTTT. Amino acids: CASGLGRNQPQHF.

The CDR3 protein is CASSDLGIWANYEQYV. Here the CDR3 DNA reads TGCGCCAGCAGTGACCTCGGCATATGGGCCAACTACGAGCAGTACGTC. This chain joins TRBV10-1 and TRBJ2-7; D unclear. Per germline, CDR1 WNHNN and CDR2 SYGVQD (reference sequence). This CDR3 is built from 16 residues. V lost 3 bases to trimming and J lost 3 bases, with 18 bases between them.

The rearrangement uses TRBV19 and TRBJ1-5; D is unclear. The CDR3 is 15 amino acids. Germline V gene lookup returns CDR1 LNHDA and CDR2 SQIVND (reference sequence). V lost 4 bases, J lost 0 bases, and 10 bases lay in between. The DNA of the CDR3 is TGTGCCAGTAGTACCCAAACAGTTAGCAATCAGCCCCAGCATTTT. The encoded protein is CASSTQTVSNQPQHF.

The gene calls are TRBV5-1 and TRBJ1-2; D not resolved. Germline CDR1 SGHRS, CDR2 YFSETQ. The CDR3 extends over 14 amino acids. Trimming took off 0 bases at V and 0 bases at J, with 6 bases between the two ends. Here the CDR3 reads CASSLGPTNYGYTF. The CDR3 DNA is TGCGCCAGCAGCTTGGGGCCGACTAACTATGGCTACACCTTC.

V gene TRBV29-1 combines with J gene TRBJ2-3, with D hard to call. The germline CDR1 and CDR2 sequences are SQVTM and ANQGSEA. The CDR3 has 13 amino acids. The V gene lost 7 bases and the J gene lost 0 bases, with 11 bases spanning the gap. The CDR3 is CSANQASTDTQYF. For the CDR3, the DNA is TGCAGCGCGAATCAAGCTAGCACAGATACGCAGTATTTT.

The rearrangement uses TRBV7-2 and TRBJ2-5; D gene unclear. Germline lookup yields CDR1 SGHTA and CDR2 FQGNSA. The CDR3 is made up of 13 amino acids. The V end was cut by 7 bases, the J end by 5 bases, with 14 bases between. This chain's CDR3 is CASTRRLGETQYF. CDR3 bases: TGTGCCAGCACCCGAAGGCTGGGGGAGACCCAGTACTTC.

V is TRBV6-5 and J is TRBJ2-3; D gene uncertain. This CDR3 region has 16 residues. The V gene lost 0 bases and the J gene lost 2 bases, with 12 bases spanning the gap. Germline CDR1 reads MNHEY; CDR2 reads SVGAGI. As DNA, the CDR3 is TGTGCCAGCAGTTACTCGAAGGCAGTAATCACAGATACGCAGTATTTT. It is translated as CASSYSKAVITDTQYF.